This T cell receptor (beta chain) was sequenced in a study of T cell changes during pregnancy in multiple sclerosis. Germline V lookup: CDR1 SNHLY, CDR2 FYNNEI. The CDR3 runs to 13 residues. The junction had 2 bases not matched to a gene; V was cut back by 4 bases and J by 4 bases. The table came from immunoSEQ multiplex PCR; TCRdb's copy has only in-frame clones and leaves some out. The repertoire holds about 89,000 clones, with 94% as singletons. V gene TRBV2 combines with J gene TRBJ1-1; 8 bases agree with TRBD1. This receptor was taken from a female donor in good health, enrolled as a control in a pregnancy study. Specimen: peripheral blood, collected after pregnancy. CDR3 sequence (DNA): TGTGCCAGCAGTGTAGGGACAGGCACTGAAGCTTTCTTT. Residues: CASSVGTGTEAFF.